The present T cell receptor beta chain was sequenced within a study of cytotoxic CD8 clonotypes in ibrutinib-treated CLL. Study context: IGHV unmutated under 18; relapsed/refractory about a dozen; treatment-naive some 16. Regarding the study as a whole: Public clonotypes were uncommon and contracted or stayed stable on treatment.

For this clone: Its specificity is unknown.

Assay used: immunoSEQ multiplex PCR; TCRdb lists only in-frame clones, some missing. The sample shows some 170,000 clones, about 88% of them seen only once. V was clipped by 6 bases and J by 0 bases, with 27 bases between them. The CDR3 runs to 20 residues. The germline V gene encodes CDR1 MDHEN and CDR2 SYDVKM. The material was PBMCs, obtained at disease progression, from a patient treated with ibrutinib. The chain recombines TRBV28 with TRBJ2-1; D gene unclear. This TCR came from a human donor with chronic lymphocytic leukemia. The CDR3 loop reads CASRPPRRVGDYSSYNEQFF. CDR3 nucleotide sequence: TGTGCCAGCAGACCCCCTCGACGGGTGGGCGATTATAGCTCCTACAATGAGCAGTTCTTC.